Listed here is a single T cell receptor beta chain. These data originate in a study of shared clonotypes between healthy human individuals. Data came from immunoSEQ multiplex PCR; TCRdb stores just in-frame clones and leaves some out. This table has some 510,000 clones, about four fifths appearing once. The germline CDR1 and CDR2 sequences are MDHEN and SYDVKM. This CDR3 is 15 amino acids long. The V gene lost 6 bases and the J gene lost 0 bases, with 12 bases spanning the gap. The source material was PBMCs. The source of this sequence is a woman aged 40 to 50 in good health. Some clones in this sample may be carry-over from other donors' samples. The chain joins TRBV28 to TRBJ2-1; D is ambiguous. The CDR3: CASRRDLDSYNEQFF. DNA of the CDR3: TGTGCCAGCAGAAGGGATCTAGACTCCTACAATGAGCAGTTCTTC.